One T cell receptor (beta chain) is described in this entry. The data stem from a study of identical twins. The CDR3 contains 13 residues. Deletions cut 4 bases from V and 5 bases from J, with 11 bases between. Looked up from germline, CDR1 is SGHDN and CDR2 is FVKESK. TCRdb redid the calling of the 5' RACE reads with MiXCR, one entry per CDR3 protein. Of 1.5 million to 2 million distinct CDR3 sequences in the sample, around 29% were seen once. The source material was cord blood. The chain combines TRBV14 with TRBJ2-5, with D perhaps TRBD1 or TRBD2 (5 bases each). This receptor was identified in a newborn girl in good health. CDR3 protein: CASSRHWGETQYF. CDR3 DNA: TGTGCCAGCAGCCGACATTGGGGGGAGACCCAGTACTTC. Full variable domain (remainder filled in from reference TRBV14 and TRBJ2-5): EAGVTQFPSHSVIEKGQTVTLRCDPISGHDNLYWYRRVMGKEIKFLLHFVKESKQDESGMPNNRFLAERTGGTYSTLKVQPAELEDSGVYFCASSRHWGETQYFGPGTRLLVL.